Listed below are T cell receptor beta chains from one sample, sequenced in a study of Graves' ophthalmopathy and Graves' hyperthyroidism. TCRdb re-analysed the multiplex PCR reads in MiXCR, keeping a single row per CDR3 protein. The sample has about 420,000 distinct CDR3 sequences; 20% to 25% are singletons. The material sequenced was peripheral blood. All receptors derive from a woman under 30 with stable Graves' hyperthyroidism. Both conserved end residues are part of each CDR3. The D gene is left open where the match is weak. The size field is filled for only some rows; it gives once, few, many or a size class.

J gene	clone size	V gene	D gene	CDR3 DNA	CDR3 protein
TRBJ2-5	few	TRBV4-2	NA	TGTGCCAGCAGCTCCGTGGGGGAGTGGAGTGAGACCCAGTACTTC	CASSSVGEWSETQYF
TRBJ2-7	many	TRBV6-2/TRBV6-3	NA	TGTGCCAGCAGGACCCGGACGGTGAAGCCCTACGAGCAGTACTTC	CASRTRTVKPYEQYF
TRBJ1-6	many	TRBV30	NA	TGTGCCTGGTCGCTCAGCTCCTATAATTCACCCCTCCACTTT	CAWSLSSYNSPLHF
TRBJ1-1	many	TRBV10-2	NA	TGCGCCAGCAGTGATGGAAGGGGGTTTGGGAAAGACGGTGAAGCTTTCTTT	CASSDGRGFGKDGEAFF
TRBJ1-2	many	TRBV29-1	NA	TGCAGCGTTGATGAAGGGGGAGGCTATGGCTACACCTTC	CSVDEGGGYGYTF
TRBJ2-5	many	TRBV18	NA	TGTGCCAGCTCACCCGGCAGGGTGTTTGAGACCCAGTACTTC	CASSPGRVFETQYF
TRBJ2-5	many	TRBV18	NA	TGTGCCAGCTCAGCAAACAGGGACGGGACCCAGTACTTC	CASSANRDGTQYF
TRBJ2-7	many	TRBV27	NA	TGTGCCAGCAGTTTATCGGACGGCTCCTACGAGCAGTACTTC	CASSLSDGSYEQYF
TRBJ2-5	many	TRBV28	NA	TGTGCCAGCAGCTGGACCTTAGGCCACGAAGAGACCCAGTACTTC	CASSWTLGHEETQYF
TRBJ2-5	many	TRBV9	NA	TGTGCCAGCAGCGGTAGGGGGGGCAGCCAAGAGACCCAGTACTTC	CASSGRGGSQETQYF
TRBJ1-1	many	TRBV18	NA	TGTGCCAGCTCACTCTCAGTCCAGGGGAACACTGAAGCTTTCTTT	CASSLSVQGNTEAFF
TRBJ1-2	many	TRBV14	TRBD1	TGTGCCAGCAGCCGAGGGGGACAGGGAATATATGGCTACACCTTC	CASSRGGQGIYGYTF
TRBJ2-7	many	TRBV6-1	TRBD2	TGTGCCAGCAGTGAAGGACTAGCGGGAGAGGCCCGATCCTACGAGCAGTACTTC	CASSEGLAGEARSYEQYF
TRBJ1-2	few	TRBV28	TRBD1	TGTGCCAGCAGTTATGATCAGGGGGCCACCCATGGCTACACCTTC	CASSYDQGATHGYTF
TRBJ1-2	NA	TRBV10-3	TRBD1	TGTGCCATCAGTTTGGACAGGGACTATGGCTACACCTTC	CAISLDRDYGYTF
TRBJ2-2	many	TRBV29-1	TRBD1	TGCAGCGCGGGGGGACAGGGGACCACCGGGGAGCTGTTTTTT	CSAGGQGTTGELFF